This T cell receptor (beta chain) is drawn from a study of blood T cell repertoires in COVID-19. Study at large: Samples taken during acute and convalescent COVID-19 were collected in the United States, Italy and Spain. Sources were T cells, B-cell-depleted T cells, or PBMCs; the material itself was cDNA or gDNA.

Patients in Seattle were enrolled during active infection, then followed longitudinally. Trimming pared 4 bases from V and 4 bases from J, leaving 10 bases between. This CDR3 is 13 amino acids long. Germline values: CDR1 LGHNA, CDR2 YSLEER. TCRdb's copy holds only in-frame clones and misses some; the assay was immunoSEQ multiplex PCR. The sample records 150,000 to 200,000 clones, about four fifths being singletons. The V call is TRBV4-3, the J call TRBJ1-1; tentative D call: TRBD1 (6 bases). Input material: peripheral blood. This TCR was recovered from an older woman with COVID-19, enrolled during active disease. The CDR3 DNA reads TGCGCCAGCAGCCTAACAGGGTCCACTGAAGCTTTCTTT. Translation gives CASSLTGSTEAFF.